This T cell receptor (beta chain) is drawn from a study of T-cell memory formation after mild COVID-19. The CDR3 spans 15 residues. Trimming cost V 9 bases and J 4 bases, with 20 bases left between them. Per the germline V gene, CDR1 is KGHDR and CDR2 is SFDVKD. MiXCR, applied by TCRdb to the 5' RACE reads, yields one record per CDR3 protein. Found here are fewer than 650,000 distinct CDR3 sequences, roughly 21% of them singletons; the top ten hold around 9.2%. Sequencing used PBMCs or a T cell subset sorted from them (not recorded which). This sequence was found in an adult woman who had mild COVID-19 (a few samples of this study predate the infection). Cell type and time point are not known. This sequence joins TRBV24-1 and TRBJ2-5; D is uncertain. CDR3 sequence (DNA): TGTGCCACCGGGTCGAGACTCCCCTCCGGAGAGACCCAGTACTTC. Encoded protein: CATGSRLPSGETQYF.